Listed here is a single T cell receptor beta chain. The data belong to a study of shared clonotypes between healthy human individuals. Measured with immunoSEQ multiplex PCR; TCRdb has only the in-frame clones, and not every one. The sample holds some 2,500,000 clones, more than 85% seen once. Donors were healthy HIV-negative adults without recent acute infections or vaccinations. CDR3 length: 13 amino acids. CDR1 and CDR2 (germline): SNHLY, FYNNEI. With 7 bases removed from V and 6 bases from J, the gap between germline ends came to 15 bases. The chain is built from TRBV2 and TRBJ1-2, with D possibly TRBD1 on 6 matching bases. This receptor was identified in a man between 18 and 29 years old in good health. Some clones in this sample may be carry-over from other donors' samples. Sequenced input: naive CD4+ T cells from PBMCs. Sample subset: CD45RA+ positively selected. This chain's CDR3 is CASKGVRKDGYTF. CDR3 coding DNA: TGTGCCAGCAAGGGGGTGAGGAAGGATGGCTACACCTTC.